The entry below describes one T cell receptor (beta chain). Its target antigen remains unknown. No much larger clone is present one base from it, and per-base qualities are unavailable. The sample carries other DNA sequences with the same CDR3. The immunoSEQ Assay, a bias-controlled multiplex PCR, was used to amplify TCRbeta CDR3 regions from genomic DNA. The original pipeline was this. The number of nucleated cells in each sample was estimated by amplification of reference gene primers within the assay. Sequence reads were collapsed and filtered to measure the absolute abundance of every unique TCRbeta CDR3 rearrangement. Productive Simpson clonality was computed per sample as the square root of Simpson's diversity index over productive rearrangements. TCRdb carries this immuneACCESS record with in-frame sequences only. Its versions omit some clonotypes, under half of them owing to an unresolved V gene in the studies checked, with the rest unexplained. That table gives V, J and clone size, and the DNA gave D and trimming. The sample records 250,000 to 350,000 clones, over 75% of which are singletons. Together, the top ten hold 3% to 4% of the sample.

The CDR3 starts with the cysteine, ends with the phenylalanine, and has 14 residues. Only the CDR3 DNA stays, 42 bases, in frame from base 1. Trimming takes 1 base from V and 2 bases from J, and the germline ends sit 9 bases apart. As encoded in the germline V gene (reference sequence), CDR1 is SGHNT while CDR2 is YYREEE. The collaborating institutions used their own protocols to collect whole blood in K2EDTA tubes. For TCRbeta analysis, collaborators shipped samples as frozen whole blood, isolated PBMCs, or DNA extracted from either of those sample types. The data originate from a study of blood T cell repertoires in COVID-19 (dated by TCRdb to about 2020). At the level of the whole study: Samples covering the acute and convalescent phases of COVID-19 were provided by collaborators in the United States, Italy and Spain. Where HLA class I and class II types were available, the types were taken from metadata supplied by the sample provider, not from assay-based typing. The material from the prospective study consisted of cDNA or gDNA derived from T cells, B-cell-depleted T cells, or PBMCs. The dataset comprised deeply sampled blood TCRbeta repertoires from subjects exposed to, actively infected with, or recovered from COVID-19. Samples came from the ongoing ImmuneRACE study (first 160 participants) plus 1,254 subjects from 6 global collaborators. A freely available public database, intended as a resource for researchers studying the immune response to SARS-CoV-2, is where the repertoires were released. Sample metadata almost always included a de-identified subject ID, COVID-19 status, age in years and sex.

What the authors observed across the whole study: The amount of clinical and demographic metadata varied by source and participant and was provided uncurated.

This receptor chain uses TRBV5-4 and TRBJ2-5; the D gene is perhaps TRBD2, on 6 matching bases. The receptor was derived from a woman aged 50 to 60 with active or convalescent COVID-19. The sequenced sample consisted of peripheral blood. The CDR3 protein is CASSLSGVQETQYF. The nucleotide sequence reads as follows: TGTGCCAGCAGCTTGTCGGGGGTACAAGAGACCCAGTACTTC.